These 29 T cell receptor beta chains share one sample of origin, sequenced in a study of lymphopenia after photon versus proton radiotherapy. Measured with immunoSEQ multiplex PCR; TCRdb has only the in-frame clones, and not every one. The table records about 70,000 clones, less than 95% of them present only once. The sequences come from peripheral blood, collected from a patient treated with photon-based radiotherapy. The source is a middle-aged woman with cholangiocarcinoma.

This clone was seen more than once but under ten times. The CDR3 sequence is CASSSPGLTYEQYF. In nucleotides, the CDR3 is TGTGCCAGCAGTTCCCCGGGACTTACCTACGAGCAGTACTTC. The chain is built from TRBV28 and TRBJ2-7, with a tentative D call TRBD2 (6 bases). The CDR3 length is 14 residues. Trimming shortened V by 4 bases and J by 2 bases, and 12 bases separated the two germline ends. The germline CDR1 and CDR2 sequences are MDHEN and SYDVKM.

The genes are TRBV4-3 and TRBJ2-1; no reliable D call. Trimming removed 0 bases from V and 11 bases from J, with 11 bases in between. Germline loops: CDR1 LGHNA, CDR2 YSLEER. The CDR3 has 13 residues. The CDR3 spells CASSQDNFGKQFF. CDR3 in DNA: TGCGCCAGCAGCCAAGATAACTTTGGGAAGCAGTTCTTC.

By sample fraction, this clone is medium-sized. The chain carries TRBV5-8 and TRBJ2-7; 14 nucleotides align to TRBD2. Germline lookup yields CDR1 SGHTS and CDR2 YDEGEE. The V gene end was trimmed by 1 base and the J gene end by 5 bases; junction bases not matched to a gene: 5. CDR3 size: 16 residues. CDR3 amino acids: CASSLPKGLAGDEQYF. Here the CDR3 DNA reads TGTGCCAGCAGCTTGCCCAAGGGACTAGCGGGAGACGAGCAGTACTTC.

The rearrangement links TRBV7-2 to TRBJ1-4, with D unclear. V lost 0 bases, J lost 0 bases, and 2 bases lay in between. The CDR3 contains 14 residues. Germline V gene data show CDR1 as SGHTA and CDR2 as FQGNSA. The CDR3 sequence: CASSLAATNEKLFF. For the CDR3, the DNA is TGTGCCAGCAGCTTAGCAGCAACTAATGAAAAACTGTTTTTT.

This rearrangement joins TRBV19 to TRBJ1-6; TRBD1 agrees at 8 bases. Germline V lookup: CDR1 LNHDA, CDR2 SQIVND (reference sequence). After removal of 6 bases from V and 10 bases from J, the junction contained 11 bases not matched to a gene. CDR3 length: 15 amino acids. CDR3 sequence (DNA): TGTGCCAGTAGGGCGGACAGGGCAGACGGATCACCCCTCCACTTT. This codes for CASRADRADGSPLHF.

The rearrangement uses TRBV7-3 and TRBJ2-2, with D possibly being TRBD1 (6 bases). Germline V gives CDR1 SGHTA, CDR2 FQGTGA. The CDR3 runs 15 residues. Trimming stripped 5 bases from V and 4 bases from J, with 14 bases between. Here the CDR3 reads CASSPVRGFTGELFF. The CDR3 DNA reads TGTGCCAGCAGCCCCGTCAGGGGATTCACCGGGGAGCTGTTTTTT.

The CDR3 sequence: CASSLHAGSDTGELFF. The CDR3 DNA sequence: TGTGCCAGCAGCTTACACGCGGGGTCGGACACCGGGGAGCTGTTTTTT. The rearrangement joins TRBV11-3 to TRBJ2-2; D perhaps matches TRBD2 (6 bases). The CDR3 has 16 residues. Germline V lookup: CDR1 SGHNT, CDR2 YENEEA. The V and J ends lost 2 bases and 3 bases respectively, with 13 bases between them. Looking up the rest from reference TRBV11-3 and TRBJ2-2 gives the full variable domain: EAGVVQSPRYKIIEKKQPVAFWCNPISGHNTLYWYLQNLGQGPELLIRYENEEAVDDSQLPKDRFSAERLKGVDSTLKIQPAELGDSAVYLCASSLHAGSDTGELFFGEGSRLTVL.

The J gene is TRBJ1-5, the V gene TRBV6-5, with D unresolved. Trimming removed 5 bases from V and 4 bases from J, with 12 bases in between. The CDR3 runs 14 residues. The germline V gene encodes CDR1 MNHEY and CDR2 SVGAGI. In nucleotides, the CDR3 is TGTGCCAGCAGTCGGGGTGCAGGAAATCAGCCCCAGCATTTT. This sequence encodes CASSRGAGNQPQHF.

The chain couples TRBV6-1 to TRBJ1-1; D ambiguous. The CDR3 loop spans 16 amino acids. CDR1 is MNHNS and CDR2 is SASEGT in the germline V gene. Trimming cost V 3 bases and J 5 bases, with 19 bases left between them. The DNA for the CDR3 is TGTGCCAGCAGTGACCCTGGGGTATTGAGTATGACTGAAGCTTTCTTT. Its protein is CASSDPGVLSMTEAFF.

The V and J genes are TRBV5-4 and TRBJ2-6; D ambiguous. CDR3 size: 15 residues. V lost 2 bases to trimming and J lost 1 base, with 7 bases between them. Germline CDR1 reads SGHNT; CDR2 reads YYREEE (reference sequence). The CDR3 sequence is CASSLEGSGANVLTF. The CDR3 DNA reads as TGTGCCAGCAGCTTAGAAGGATCTGGGGCCAACGTCCTGACTTTC.

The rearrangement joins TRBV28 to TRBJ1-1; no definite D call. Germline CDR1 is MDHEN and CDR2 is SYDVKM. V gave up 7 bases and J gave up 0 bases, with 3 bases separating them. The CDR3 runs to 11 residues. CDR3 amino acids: CASKMNTEAFF. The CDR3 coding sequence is TGTGCCAGCAAGATGAACACTGAAGCTTTCTTT. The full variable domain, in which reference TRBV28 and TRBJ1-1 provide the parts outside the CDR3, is DVKVTQSSRYLVKRTGEKVFLECVQDMDHENMFWYRQDPGLGLRLIYFSYDVKMKEKGDIPEGYSVSREKKERFSLILESASTNQTSMYLCASKMNTEAFFGQGTRLTVV.

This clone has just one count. DNA for the CDR3: TGTGCCAGCAGCTTAAGCGGGAGCGGTTACGAGCAGTACTTC. It is translated as CASSLSGSGYEQYF. The chain couples TRBV7-2 to TRBJ2-7; TRBD2 matches at 8 bases. Germline CDR1 is SGHTA and CDR2 is FQGNSA. The CDR3 totals 14 residues. J lost 4 bases, V lost 2 bases, and 4 bases had no gene match.

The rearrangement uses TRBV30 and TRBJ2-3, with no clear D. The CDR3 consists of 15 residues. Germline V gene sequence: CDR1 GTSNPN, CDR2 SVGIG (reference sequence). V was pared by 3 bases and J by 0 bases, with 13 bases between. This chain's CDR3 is CAWRDGKSSTDTQYF. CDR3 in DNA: TGTGCCTGGAGAGACGGCAAGTCTAGCACAGATACGCAGTATTTT.

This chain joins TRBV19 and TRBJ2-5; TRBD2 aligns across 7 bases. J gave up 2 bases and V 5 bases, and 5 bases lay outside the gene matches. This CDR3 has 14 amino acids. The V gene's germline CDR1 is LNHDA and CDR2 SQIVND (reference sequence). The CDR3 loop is CASSGLGLQETQYF. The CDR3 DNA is TGTGCCAGTAGTGGTCTGGGACTACAAGAGACCCAGTACTTC. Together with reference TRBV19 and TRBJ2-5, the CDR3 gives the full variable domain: DGGITQSPKYLFRKEGQNVTLSCEQNLNHDAMYWYRQDPGQGLRLIYYSQIVNDFQKGDIAEGYSVSREKKESFPLTVTSAQKNPTAFYLCASSGLGLQETQYFGPGTRLLVL.

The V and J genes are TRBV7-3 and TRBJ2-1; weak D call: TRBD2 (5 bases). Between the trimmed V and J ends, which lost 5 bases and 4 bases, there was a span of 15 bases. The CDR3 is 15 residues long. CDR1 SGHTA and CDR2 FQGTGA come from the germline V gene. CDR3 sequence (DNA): TGTGCCAGCAGCCAAGACTACAACCTTTACAATGAGCAGTTCTTC. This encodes CASSQDYNLYNEQFF.

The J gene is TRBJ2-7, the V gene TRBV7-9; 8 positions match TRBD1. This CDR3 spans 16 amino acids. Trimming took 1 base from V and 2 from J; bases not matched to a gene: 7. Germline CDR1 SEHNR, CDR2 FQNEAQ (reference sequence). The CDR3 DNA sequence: TGTGCCAGCAGCTTAGGGACAGGGATATTGGCCTACGAGCAGTACTTC. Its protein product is CASSLGTGILAYEQYF.

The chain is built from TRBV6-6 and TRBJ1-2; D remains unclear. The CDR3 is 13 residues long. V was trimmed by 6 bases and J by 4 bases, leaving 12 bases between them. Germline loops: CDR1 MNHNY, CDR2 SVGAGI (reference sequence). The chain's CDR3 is CASSTSGTYGYTF. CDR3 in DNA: TGTGCCAGCAGCACTTCAGGAACCTATGGCTACACCTTC.

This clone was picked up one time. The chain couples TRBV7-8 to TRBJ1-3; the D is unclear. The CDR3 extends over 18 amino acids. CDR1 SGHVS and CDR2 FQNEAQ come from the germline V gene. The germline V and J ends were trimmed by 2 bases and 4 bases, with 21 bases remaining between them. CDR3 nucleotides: TGTGCCAGCAGCTTAAGCCGGGAAAAGTTGAAAGAGGGAAACACCATATATTTT. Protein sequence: CASSLSREKLKEGNTIYF.

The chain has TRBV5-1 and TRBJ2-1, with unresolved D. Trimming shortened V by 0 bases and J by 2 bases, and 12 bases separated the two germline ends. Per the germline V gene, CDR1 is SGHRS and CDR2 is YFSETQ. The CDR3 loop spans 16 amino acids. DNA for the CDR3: TGCGCCAGCAGCTTGGTAGGCCACCCAACCTACAATGAGCAGTTCTTC. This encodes CASSLVGHPTYNEQFF.

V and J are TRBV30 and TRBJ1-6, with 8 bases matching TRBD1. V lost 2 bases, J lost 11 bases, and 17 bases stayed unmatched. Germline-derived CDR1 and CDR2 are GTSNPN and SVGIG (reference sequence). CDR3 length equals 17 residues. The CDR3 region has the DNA TGTGCCTGGAGTCCGGCAGGGGGCGTATCTGGCCAGCCACCCCTCCACTTT. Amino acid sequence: CAWSPAGGVSGQPPLHF. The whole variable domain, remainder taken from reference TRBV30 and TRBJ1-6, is SQTIHQWPATLVQPVGSPLSLECTVEGTSNPNLYWYRQAAGRGLQLLFYSVGIGQISSEVPQNLSASRPQDRQFILSSKKLLLSDSGFYLCAWSPAGGVSGQPPLHFGNGTRLTVT.

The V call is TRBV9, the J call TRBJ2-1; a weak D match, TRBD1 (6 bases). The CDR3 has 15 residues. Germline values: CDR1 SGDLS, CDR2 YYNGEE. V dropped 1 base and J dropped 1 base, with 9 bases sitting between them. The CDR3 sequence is CASSVTQGSYNEQFF. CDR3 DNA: TGTGCCAGCAGCGTAACACAGGGATCCTACAATGAGCAGTTCTTC.

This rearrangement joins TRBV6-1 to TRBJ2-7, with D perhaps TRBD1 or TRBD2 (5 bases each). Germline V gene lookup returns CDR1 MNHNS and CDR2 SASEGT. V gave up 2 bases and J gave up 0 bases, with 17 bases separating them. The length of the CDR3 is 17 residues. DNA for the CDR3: TGTGCCAGCAGTGAACCTGGGGGTGGAAGAAGCTCCTACGAGCAGTACTTC. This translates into CASSEPGGGRSSYEQYF.

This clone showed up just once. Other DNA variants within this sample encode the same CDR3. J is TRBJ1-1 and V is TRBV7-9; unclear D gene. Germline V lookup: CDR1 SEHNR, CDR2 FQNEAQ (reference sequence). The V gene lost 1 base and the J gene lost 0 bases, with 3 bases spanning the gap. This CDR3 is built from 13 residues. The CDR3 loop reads CASSLEVNTEAFF. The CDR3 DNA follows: TGTGCCAGCAGCTTAGAAGTGAACACTGAAGCTTTCTTT.

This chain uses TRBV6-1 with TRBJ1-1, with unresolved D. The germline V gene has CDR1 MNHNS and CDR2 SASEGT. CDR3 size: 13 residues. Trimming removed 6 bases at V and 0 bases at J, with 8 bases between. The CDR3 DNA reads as TGTGCCAGCAGCCAGAAACTGAACACTGAAGCTTTCTTT. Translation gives CASSQKLNTEAFF.

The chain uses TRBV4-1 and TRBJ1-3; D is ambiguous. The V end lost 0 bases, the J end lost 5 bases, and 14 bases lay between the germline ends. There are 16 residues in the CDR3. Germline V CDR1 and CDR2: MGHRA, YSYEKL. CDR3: CASSQDLRGGRNTIYF. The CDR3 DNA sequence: TGCGCCAGCAGCCAAGATCTTCGGGGAGGACGAAACACCATATATTTT.

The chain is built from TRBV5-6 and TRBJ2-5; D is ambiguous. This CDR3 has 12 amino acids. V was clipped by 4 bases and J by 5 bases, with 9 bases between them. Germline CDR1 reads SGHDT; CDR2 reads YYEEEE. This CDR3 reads CASSGAAETQYF. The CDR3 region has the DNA TGTGCCAGCAGCGGCGCCGCTGAGACCCAGTACTTC.

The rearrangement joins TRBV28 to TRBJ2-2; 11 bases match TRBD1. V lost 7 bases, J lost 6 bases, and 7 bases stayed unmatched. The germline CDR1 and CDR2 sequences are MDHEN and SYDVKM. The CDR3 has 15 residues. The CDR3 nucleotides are TGTGCCAGCACCTCGCCGGGACAGGGGGCCGGGGAGCTGTTTTTT. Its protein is CASTSPGQGAGELFF.

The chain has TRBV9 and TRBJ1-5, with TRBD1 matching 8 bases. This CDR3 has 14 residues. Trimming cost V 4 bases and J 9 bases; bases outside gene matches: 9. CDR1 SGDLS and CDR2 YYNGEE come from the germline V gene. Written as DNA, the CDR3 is TGTGCCAGCAGCCTAGGACAGGGTGATCGGCCCCAGCATTTT. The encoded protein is CASSLGQGDRPQHF.

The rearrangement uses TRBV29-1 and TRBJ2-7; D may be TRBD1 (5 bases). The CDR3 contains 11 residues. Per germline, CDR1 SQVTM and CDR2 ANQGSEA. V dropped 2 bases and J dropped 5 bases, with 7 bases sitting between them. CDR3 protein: CSVESGNEQYF. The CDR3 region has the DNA TGCAGCGTTGAATCAGGGAACGAGCAGTACTTC.